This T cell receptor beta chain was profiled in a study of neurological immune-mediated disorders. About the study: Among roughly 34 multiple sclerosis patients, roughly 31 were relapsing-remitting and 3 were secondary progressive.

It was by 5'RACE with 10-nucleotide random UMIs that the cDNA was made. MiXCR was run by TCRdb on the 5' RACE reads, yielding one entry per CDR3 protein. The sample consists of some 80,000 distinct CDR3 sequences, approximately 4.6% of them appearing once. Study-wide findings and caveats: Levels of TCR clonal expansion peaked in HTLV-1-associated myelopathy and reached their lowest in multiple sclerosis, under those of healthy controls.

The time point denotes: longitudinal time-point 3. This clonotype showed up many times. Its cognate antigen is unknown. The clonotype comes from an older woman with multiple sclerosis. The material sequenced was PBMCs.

The CDR3 spells CASSPLTGNTIYF. DNA of the CDR3: TGCGCCAGCAGCCCCTTGACAGGAAACACCATATATTTT. The chain is built from TRBV5-1 and TRBJ1-3; D ambiguous. Germline values: CDR1 SGHRS, CDR2 YFSETQ. V gave up 4 bases and J gave up 4 bases, with 9 bases separating them. The CDR3 extends over 13 amino acids.